This T cell receptor beta chain was obtained from a study of T cell responses to AZD1222 COVID-19 vaccine. The study's findings and limits: Nearly half of spike-specific TCRs reportedly target unmutated variant regions. Two AZD1222 administrations were followed by greater Spike-specific TCR breadth and depth.

Germline V gene sequence: CDR1 SNHLY, CDR2 FYNNEI. The CDR3 covers 14 residues. J gave up 8 bases and V 7 bases, and 7 bases lay outside the gene matches. Sequencing used immunoSEQ multiplex PCR; TCRdb keeps in-frame clones, though not all of them. The sample shows more than 250,000 clones, over 90% of them seen only once. Concerning this clone: The antigen is not known.

The chain carries TRBV2 and TRBJ2-1; TRBD1 matches 11 bases. This receptor was obtained from an adult in good health. Material: peripheral blood, obtained on day 0 of AZD1222 vaccination. CDR3 sequence reads: CASTSGQGGYEQFF. CDR3 DNA sequence: TGTGCCAGCACGTCGGGACAGGGGGGCTATGAGCAGTTCTTC.